This T cell receptor beta chain comes out of a study of cytomegalovirus exposure and HLA in healthy donors. On this clone itself: Its antigen is still unknown.

The trim removed 1 base at V and 6 bases at J, leaving 5 bases unmatched. The CDR3 consists of 15 residues. Germline loops: CDR1 SGHNT, CDR2 YYREEE (reference sequence). Regarding the study as a whole: Productive rates of about 87% or about 30% were seen for most TCR beta V segments in an earlier analysis. The study recorded over 150 TCR beta chains that were cytomegalovirus-associated. Some V segments, TRBV6-2 and TRBV6-3 among them, were indistinguishable and were therefore excluded. According to a later analysis, most TCR beta chains associated with CMV appeared HLA-restricted.

PCR involved 60 Vbeta and 13 Jbeta primers. Profiled with immunoSEQ multiplex PCR; TCRdb holds only in-frame clones, not every one. The sample carries some 110,000 clones, more than 65% recorded once. Sequences were obtained from PBMCs. This chain joins TRBV5-4 and TRBJ2-2, with 8 positions matching TRBD2. The clonotype originates from a woman aged 45-65 years in good health and CMV-seropositive. The CDR3 DNA sequence: TGTGCCAGCAGCTTGCGGGGGGGCCATTCCGGGGAGCTGTTTTTT. Residues: CASSLRGGHSGELFF.